This T cell receptor (beta chain) emerged from a study of blood T cells in healthy people across ages. CDR3 length equals 13 residues. CDR1 and CDR2 from the germline V gene are SQVTM and ANQGSEA. As to this clonotype: The antigen is not known.

A second PCR of 7 to 11 cycles used a sample-barcoded 5' primer and a J-beta primer mix. Each single sample gave us at least 3 million CDR3-containing paired-end reads. TCRdb redid the calling of the 5' RACE reads with MiXCR, one entry per CDR3 protein. The sample lists 1.5 million to 2 million distinct CDR3 sequences, almost 35% occurring once. There were at least 6 micrograms of total RNA extracted from every sample. Study outcomes and limitations: Unsorted PBMC material precluded a definitive naive versus antigen-experienced comparison.

The receptor was isolated from a woman under 40 in good health. Sequencing was done on a sample of blood. The chain employs TRBV29-1 and TRBJ2-1, with 7 positions matching TRBD1. CDR3 in DNA: TGCAGTGCCCGAGACAGGGACTACAATGAGCAGTTCTTC. Protein product: CSARDRDYNEQFF.